This TCR beta chain emerged from a study of OX40 agonist ivuxolimab in advanced cancers. Study summary: Ivuxolimab, an agonistic anti-OX40 (CD134) antibody, was given to patients.

Germline CDR1 is SGHRS and CDR2 is YFSETQ. V lost 2 bases and J lost 7, with 6 bases in between. This CDR3 contains 12 residues. Details on this clone: Its antigen is currently unknown.

General study results and limits: Individuals who were partial responders at 0.1-3.0 mg/kg had clonal expansion that ranked among the lowest.

Data came from immunoSEQ multiplex PCR; TCRdb stores just in-frame clones and leaves some out. The sample carries about 45,000 clones, around 90% recorded once. The clonotype comes from an adult with an advanced solid tumor such as melanoma, head and neck, liver or kidney cancer. The chain joins TRBV5-1 to TRBJ2-2, with unresolved D. The specimen was CD4+ or CD8+ T cells sorted from blood, collected in a trial of the OX40 agonist ivuxolimab. CDR3 sequence (DNA): TGCGCCAGCAGCTTCAACGGCGGGGAGCTGTTTTTT. Amino acid sequence: CASSFNGGELFF.